What follows are 13 T cell receptor beta chains derived from one specimen sequenced in a study of human T cells and chemical hapten exposure. Time point noted: patch test 1, 2 weeks after DPC sensitization. Treatment denoted: therapeutic diphenylcyclopropenone sensitization with weekly scalp DPC. The starting material, unfractionated whole blood, was used for total RNA extraction. TCRdb re-analysed the RACE reads in MiXCR, keeping a single row per CDR3 protein. The table has more than 30,000 distinct CDR3 sequences, 5% to 7% seen once. Here the sequenced sample was whole blood, taken in connection with sensitization to the hapten diphenylcyclopropenone (DPC). These receptors were collected from a woman younger than 45 with alopecia areata. Some clones in this sample may be carry-over from other donors' samples.

This clonotype was found many times. This CDR3 reads CASWDSPSYEQYF. DNA for the CDR3: TGTGCCAGCTGGGACAGCCCATCCTACGAGCAGTACTTC. The chain combines TRBV6-2 or TRBV6-3 with TRBJ2-7; 7 bases map to TRBD1. CDR1 is MNHEY, CDR2 SVGEGT, per germline. This CDR3 region has 13 residues. V lost 8 bases, J lost 1 base, and 5 bases stayed unmatched.

This clonotype occurred a few times. The rearrangement uses TRBV28 and TRBJ1-1; 7 bases map to TRBD1. Germline V CDR1 and CDR2: MDHEN, SYDVKM. J gave up 3 bases and V 5 bases, and 3 bases lay outside the gene matches. There are 13 residues in the CDR3. The CDR3 region has the DNA TGTGCCAGCAGTATCAGGGGGTACACTGAAGCTTTCTTT. It translates to CASSIRGYTEAFF.

This clonotype was seen ten or more times. This rearrangement joins TRBV4-2 to TRBJ2-3; maybe TRBD2 (6 bases). The CDR3 has 16 amino acids. The V end was cut by 0 bases, the J end by 5 bases, with 15 bases between. CDR1 is LGHNA, CDR2 YNFKEQ, per germline. In DNA, the CDR3 is TGTGCCAGCAGCCAAGAGGAGGGAATCAAGGGAGATACGCAGTATTTT. Amino acid sequence: CASSQEEGIKGDTQYF.

The chain links TRBV29-1 to TRBJ2-1; 8 bases line up with TRBD1. Per germline, CDR1 SQVTM and CDR2 ANQGSEA. CDR3 length: 15 amino acids. With V trimmed by 3 bases and J by 5 bases, 9 bases remained unmatched. In DNA form, the CDR3 reads TGCAGCGTTGATGGGACAGGAAACCTGAACAATGAGCAGTTCTTC. It specifies CSVDGTGNLNNEQFF.

V and J are TRBV18 and TRBJ1-1; D not certain. Trimming took off 2 bases at V and 3 bases at J, with 7 bases between the two ends. The germline gives CDR1 KGHSH, CDR2 LQKENI. The CDR3 has 13 amino acids. The CDR3 coding sequence is TGTGCCAGCTCACCAGGCGGGCACACTGAAGCTTTCTTT. Protein product: CASSPGGHTEAFF.

By share, this clonotype ranks as medium-sized. The chain has TRBV29-1 and TRBJ2-3; perhaps TRBD2 as D (5 bases). Germline-derived CDR1 and CDR2 are SQVTM and ANQGSEA. V was shortened by 4 bases and J by 1 base, with 12 bases between the two germline ends. The CDR3 has 14 amino acids. The CDR3 sequence: CSVARLTGTDTQYF. CDR3 in DNA: TGCAGCGTTGCAAGACTAACCGGCACAGATACGCAGTATTTT.

This clonotype was detected ten times or more. This rearrangement joins TRBV4-3 to TRBJ2-3; D not certain. The CDR3 has 17 amino acids. V lost 0 bases and J 2 bases, leaving 15 bases between the germline ends. Per germline, CDR1 LGHNA and CDR2 YSLEER. The CDR3 loop reads CASSQDLAKLTTDTQYF. CDR3 coding DNA: TGCGCCAGCAGCCAAGATCTGGCAAAACTTACCACAGATACGCAGTATTTT.

This clonotype was detected only a few times. This chain links TRBV12-3 or TRBV12-4 with TRBJ2-2; D uncertain. The CDR3 sequence is 11 residues long. With 9 bases removed from V and 6 bases from J, the gap between germline ends came to 8 bases. The DNA for the CDR3 is TGTGCCAGTACCTTTTCCGGGGAGCTGTTTTTT. Amino acid sequence: CASTFSGELFF.

The chain recombines TRBV7-9 with TRBJ1-6; D unresolved. CDR3 length: 16 residues. Trimming removed 5 bases at V and 0 bases at J, with 11 bases between. CDR1 is SEHNR and CDR2 is FQNEAQ in the germline V gene (reference sequence). CDR3 region: CASSPSSSSYNSPLHF. Here the CDR3 DNA reads TGTGCCAGCAGCCCCTCCAGCAGCTCCTATAATTCACCCCTCCACTTT.

V usage is TRBV11-2 and J usage is TRBJ2-2; D uncertain. This CDR3 comprises 17 residues. V was trimmed by 1 base and J by 0 bases, leaving 12 bases between them. Germline CDR1 reads SGHAT; CDR2 reads FQNNGV. The CDR3 protein is CASSLVSGYANTGELFF. CDR3 DNA sequence: TGTGCCAGCAGCTTAGTATCGGGTTACGCGAACACCGGGGAGCTGTTTTTT.

This clonotype came up a few times. The chain recombines TRBV29-1 with TRBJ2-2; D possibly corresponds to TRBD2 (5 bases). The CDR3 consists of 13 residues. V was pared by 4 bases and J by 4 bases, with 10 bases between. Germline CDR1 SQVTM, CDR2 ANQGSEA. The CDR3 DNA sequence: TGCAGCGTTGGGACTTTAAGCACCGGGGAGCTGTTTTTT. It specifies CSVGTLSTGELFF.

This clonotype was counted many times. This chain connects TRBV20-1 to TRBJ2-5, with D tentatively TRBD2 (6 bases). CDR1 is DFQATT and CDR2 is SNEGSKA in the germline V gene (reference sequence). Deletions cut 0 bases from V and 5 bases from J, with 16 bases between. The CDR3 contains 15 residues. This CDR3 is CSARDGREVGETQYF. Written as DNA, the CDR3 is TGCAGTGCTAGAGATGGCAGGGAGGTGGGGGAGACCCAGTACTTC.

This clonotype is labeled as medium-sized (0.01 to 0.1%). V is TRBV5-1 and J is TRBJ2-7; D uncertain. Deletions cut 2 bases from V and 0 bases from J, with 12 bases between. CDR1 and CDR2 (germline): SGHRS, YFSETQ. The CDR3 has 15 residues. The CDR3 bases are TGCGCCAGCAGCTTATCGTTTGGGTCCTCCTACGAGCAGTACTTC. It is translated as CASSLSFGSSYEQYF.